The T cell receptor (beta chain) described here comes from a study of T cell responses to AZD1222 COVID-19 vaccine. Notes on this clone: Its target is not known.

Broader study findings: Distributed over spike, vaccine-associated CD4 TCRs predominated at 160-218 and 743-854. Researchers took repertoire samples only after the peak T cell response had come. Reports indicate that nearly half of spike-specific TCRs are directed at unmutated variant regions. Vaccination with two AZD1222 doses was followed by a rise in Spike-specific TCR breadth and depth.

Assay: immunoSEQ multiplex PCR; the TCRdb copy retains only in-frame clones and omits some. The sample yields around 140,000 clones, about 90% seen once. CDR3 length equals 14 residues. V lost 4 bases, J lost 15 bases, and 14 bases stayed unmatched. Per the germline V gene, CDR1 is SGHAT and CDR2 is FQNNGV. The chain carries TRBV11-2 and TRBJ2-1; 8 bases align to TRBD2. The sequencing used peripheral blood, collected 28 days after the second AZD1222 dose. This receptor was taken from an adult who received the AZD1222 COVID-19 vaccine. The CDR3 sequence: CASSSDTGLVSRFF. DNA of the CDR3: TGTGCCAGCAGCTCTGACACGGGACTAGTGAGCCGGTTCTTC.